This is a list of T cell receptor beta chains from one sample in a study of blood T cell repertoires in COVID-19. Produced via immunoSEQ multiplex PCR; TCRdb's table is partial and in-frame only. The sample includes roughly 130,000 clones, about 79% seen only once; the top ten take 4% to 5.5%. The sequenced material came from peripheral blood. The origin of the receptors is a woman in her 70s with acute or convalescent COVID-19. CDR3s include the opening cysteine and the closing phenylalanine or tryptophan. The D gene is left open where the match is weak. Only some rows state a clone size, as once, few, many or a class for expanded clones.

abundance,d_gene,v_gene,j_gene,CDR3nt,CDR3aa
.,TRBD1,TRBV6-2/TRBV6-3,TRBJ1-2,TGTGCCAGCAGCCCACAGGGGAGCTATGGCTACACCTTC,CASSPQGSYGYTF
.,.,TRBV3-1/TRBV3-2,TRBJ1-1,TGTGCCAGCAGCCAAGACAGGGAAGCTTTCTTT,CASSQDREAFF
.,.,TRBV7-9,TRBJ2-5,TGTGCCAGCGGAGACGGGGAGACCCAGTACTTC,CASGDGETQYF
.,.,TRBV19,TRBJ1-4,TGTGCCAGTAGTACGAACAGGGCTGAAAAACTGTTTTTT,CASSTNRAEKLFF
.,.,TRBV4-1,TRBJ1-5,TGCGCCAGCAGCCAAGACACACGAGGGCCTGTTAGCAATCAGCCCCAGCATTTT,CASSQDTRGPVSNQPQHF
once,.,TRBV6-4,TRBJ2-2,TGTGCCAGCAGTGTAAATAGGGGGAACACCGGGGAGCTGTTTTTT,CASSVNRGNTGELFF
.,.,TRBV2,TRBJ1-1,TGTGCCAGCAGTGTCGACAGGACGAACACTGAAGCTTTCTTT,CASSVDRTNTEAFF
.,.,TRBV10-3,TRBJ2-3,TGTGCCATCAGTCTGGCCACAGATACGCAGTATTTT,CAISLATDTQYF
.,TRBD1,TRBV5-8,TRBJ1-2,TGTGCCAGCAGCTCACCAGGGGGAAACTATGGCTACACCTTC,CASSSPGGNYGYTF
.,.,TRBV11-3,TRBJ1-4,TGTGCCAGCAGCCCTCCTGTCGGGGTAAAACTGTTTTTT,CASSPPVGVKLFF
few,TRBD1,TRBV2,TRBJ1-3,TGTGCCAGCAGTGAAGGACAGGGGAAATCTGGAAACACCATATATTTT,CASSEGQGKSGNTIYF
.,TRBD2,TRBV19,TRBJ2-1,TGTGCCAGTAGTTTTAGCGGGGGGTACTACAATGAGCAGTTCTTC,CASSFSGGYYNEQFF
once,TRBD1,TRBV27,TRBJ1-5,TGTGCCAGCAGTTTATCCCCGACAGGGTTCAATCAGCCCCAGCATTTT,CASSLSPTGFNQPQHF
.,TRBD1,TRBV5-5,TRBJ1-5,TGTGCCAGCAGCTCCGGACAGGGGAATCAGCCCCAGCATTTT,CASSSGQGNQPQHF
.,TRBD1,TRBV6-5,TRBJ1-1,TGTGCCAGCAGTTTACAGGGGTACACTGAAGCTTTCTTT,CASSLQGYTEAFF
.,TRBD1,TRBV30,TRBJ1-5,TGTGCCTGGAGTGGCCAGGGGGGACTTCAGCCCCAGCATTTT,CAWSGQGGLQPQHF
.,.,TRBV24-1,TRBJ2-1,TGTGCCACCCCTTATCAGGGGAAGGACAATGAGCAGTTCTTC,CATPYQGKDNEQFF
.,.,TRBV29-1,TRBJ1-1,TGCAGCGTTACCGGGACAAAGAACACTGAAGCTTTCTTT,CSVTGTKNTEAFF
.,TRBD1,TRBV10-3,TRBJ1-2,TGTGCCATCAGAACTACAGGGGGCCATGGCTACACCTTC,CAIRTTGGHGYTF
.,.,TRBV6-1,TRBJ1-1,TGTGCCAGCAGTGAAAGAGAGGACACTGAAGCTTTCTTT,CASSEREDTEAFF
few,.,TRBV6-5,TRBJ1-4,TGTGCCAGCGGGAGGGCGGAGGGAGAAAAACTGTTTTTT,CASGRAEGEKLFF
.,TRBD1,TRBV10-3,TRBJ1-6,TGTGCCATCAGTGTGGACAGGGCCACTTCACCCCTCCACTTT,CAISVDRATSPLHF
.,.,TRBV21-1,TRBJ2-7,TGTGCCAGCAGCAAAAAACACAGGCGGACCTACGAGCAGTACTTC,CASSKKHRRTYEQYF
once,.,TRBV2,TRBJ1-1,TGTGCCAGCAGTGAATTAGTCCCACTAGGAAACACTGAAGCTTTCTTT,CASSELVPLGNTEAFF
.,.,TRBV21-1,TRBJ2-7,TGTGCCAGCATCCGTGGGACAGGGGTCCACGAGCAGTACTTC,CASIRGTGVHEQYF
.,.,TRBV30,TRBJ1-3,TGTGCCTGGAGTGGCGGGGACGGTGGAAACACCATATATTTT,CAWSGGDGGNTIYF
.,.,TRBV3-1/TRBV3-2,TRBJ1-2,TGTGCCAGCAGCCAAGATTCCTATCCCGACTATGGCTACACCTTC,CASSQDSYPDYGYTF
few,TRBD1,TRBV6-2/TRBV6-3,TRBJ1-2,TGTGCCAGCAGTTACCGGACAGGCGGCGATGGCTACACCTTC,CASSYRTGGDGYTF
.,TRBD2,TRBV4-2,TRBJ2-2,TGTGCCAGCAGCCAAGGGCTAGCGGGGATTCGTGACACCGGGGAGCTGTTTTTT,CASSQGLAGIRDTGELFF
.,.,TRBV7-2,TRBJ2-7,TGTGCCAGCGGCGGGGTGGGGGACTCCTACGAGCAGTACTTC,CASGGVGDSYEQYF
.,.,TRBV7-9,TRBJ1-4,TGTGCCAGCAGCTTAATAGCTTCAACTAATGAAAAACTGTTTTTT,CASSLIASTNEKLFF
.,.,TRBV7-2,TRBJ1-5,TGTGCCAGCAGTCTTCGGGATAACAAGCCCCAGCATTTT,CASSLRDNKPQHF
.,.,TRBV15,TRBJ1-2,TGTGCCACCAGCAGAGAGCAGGGCCCCTATGGCTACACCTTC,CATSREQGPYGYTF
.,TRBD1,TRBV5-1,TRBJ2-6,TGCGCCAGCAGCCTAGGGACAGGGATTGGGGCCAACGTCCTGACTTTC,CASSLGTGIGANVLTF
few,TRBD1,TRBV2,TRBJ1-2,TGTGCCAGCAATGCCGACAGGGTTCCGAATGGCTACACCTTC,CASNADRVPNGYTF
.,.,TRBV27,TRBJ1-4,TGTGCCAGCAGCCTAAGCAGGGTGACTAATGAAAAACTGTTTTTT,CASSLSRVTNEKLFF
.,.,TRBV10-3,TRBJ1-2,TGTGCCGCCCGGGACACCGACTATGGCTACACCTTC,CAARDTDYGYTF
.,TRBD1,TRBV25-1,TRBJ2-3,TGTGCCAGCAGGGAGACAGGGGGCATCACAGATACGCAGTATTTT,CASRETGGITDTQYF
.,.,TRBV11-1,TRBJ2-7,TGTGCCAGCAGCTTAGGTAGAACTTACGAGCAGTACTTC,CASSLGRTYEQYF
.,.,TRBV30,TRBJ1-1,TGTGCCTGGAGTGCACCCCTGGGATCAATTCGGAGGAAAGCTTTCTTT,CAWSAPLGSIRRKAFF
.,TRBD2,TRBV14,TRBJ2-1,TGTGCCAGCAGCCAAACCTCCGGACTAGCGGGGGGGACTTACTACAATGAGCAGTTCTTC,CASSQTSGLAGGTYYNEQFF
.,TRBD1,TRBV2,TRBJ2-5,TGTGCCAGCAGAATAGGAGGACAGGGTTCCCAGACCCAGTACTTC,CASRIGGQGSQTQYF
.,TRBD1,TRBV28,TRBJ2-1,TGTGCCAGCAGTCCTACATCGGACAGGGGGCTAATCTACAATGAGCAGTTCTTC,CASSPTSDRGLIYNEQFF
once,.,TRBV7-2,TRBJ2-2,TGTGCCAGCAGCCCGTCCAGCGGAACCGGGGAGCTGTTTTTT,CASSPSSGTGELFF
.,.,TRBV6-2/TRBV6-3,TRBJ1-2,TGTGCCAGCAGTTACGGAGGGGTCGGCTACACCTTC,CASSYGGVGYTF
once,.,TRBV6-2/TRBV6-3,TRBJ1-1,TGTGCCAGCAGTCCCTCCGGAGGGTTCAAAGAAGGGGCTTTCTTT,CASSPSGGFKEGAFF
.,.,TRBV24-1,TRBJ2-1,TGTGCCACCAGTGATAGGGGGGGGAGGTACAATGAGCAGTTCTTC,CATSDRGGRYNEQFF
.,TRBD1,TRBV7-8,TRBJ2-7,TGTGCCAGCAGCTCCGAGACAGGGGCCTCATTCTACGAGCAGTACTTC,CASSSETGASFYEQYF
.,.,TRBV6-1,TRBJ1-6,TGTGCCAGCAGTGAATTCTACAGGGAGATTTCACCCCTCCACTTT,CASSEFYREISPLHF
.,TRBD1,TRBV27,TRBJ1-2,TGTGCCAGCAGTTTGACAGGGTTGCGTGGCTACACCTTC,CASSLTGLRGYTF
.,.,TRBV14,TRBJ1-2,TGTGCCAGCAGCCAGAGTGGTAAGGGGATTCCACTCTATGGCTACACCTTC,CASSQSGKGIPLYGYTF
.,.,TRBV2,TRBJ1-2,TGTGCCAGCAGTGAACCCGGGTTCTATGGCTACACCTTC,CASSEPGFYGYTF
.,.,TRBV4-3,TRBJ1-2,TGCGCCAGCAGCCAAGCCGTGTATAACTATGGCTACACCTTC,CASSQAVYNYGYTF
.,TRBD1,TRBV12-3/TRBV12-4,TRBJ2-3,TGTGCCAGCAGTCCTGGGACAGCCAGTCAGTATTTT,CASSPGTASQYF
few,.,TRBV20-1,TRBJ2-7,TGCAGTGCTAGTTCACCGGAGGGGTGGGGCGAGCAGTACTTC,CSASSPEGWGEQYF